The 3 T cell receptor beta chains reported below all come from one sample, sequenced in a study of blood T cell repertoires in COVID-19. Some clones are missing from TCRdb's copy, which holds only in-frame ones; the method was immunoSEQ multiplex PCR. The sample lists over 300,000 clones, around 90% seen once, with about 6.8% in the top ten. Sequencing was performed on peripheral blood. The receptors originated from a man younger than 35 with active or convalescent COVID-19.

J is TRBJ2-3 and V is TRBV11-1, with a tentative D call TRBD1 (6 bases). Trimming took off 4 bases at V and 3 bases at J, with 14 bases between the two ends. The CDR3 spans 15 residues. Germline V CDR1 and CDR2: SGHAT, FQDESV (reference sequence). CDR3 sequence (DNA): TGTGCCAGCAGCTCAGTGGGGGCCCCTACAGATACGCAGTATTTT. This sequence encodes CASSSVGAPTDTQYF. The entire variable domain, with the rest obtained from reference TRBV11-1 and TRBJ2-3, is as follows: EAEVAQSPRYKITEKSQAVAFWCDPISGHATLYWYRQILGQGPELLVQFQDESVVDDSQLPKDRFSAERLKGVDSTLKIQPAELGDSAMYLCASSSVGAPTDTQYFGPGTRLTVL.

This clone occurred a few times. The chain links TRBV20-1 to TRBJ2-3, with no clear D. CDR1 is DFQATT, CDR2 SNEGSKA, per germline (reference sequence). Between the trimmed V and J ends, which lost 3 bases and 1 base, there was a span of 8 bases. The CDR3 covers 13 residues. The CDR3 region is CSASWLGTDTQYF. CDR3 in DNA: TGCAGTGCTAGTTGGCTAGGCACAGATACGCAGTATTTT.

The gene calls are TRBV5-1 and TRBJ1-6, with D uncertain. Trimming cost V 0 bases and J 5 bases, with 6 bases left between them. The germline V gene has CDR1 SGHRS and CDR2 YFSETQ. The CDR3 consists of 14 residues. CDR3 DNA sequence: TGCGCCAGCAGCTTGGGTCAGAATAATTCACCCCTCCACTTT. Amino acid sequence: CASSLGQNNSPLHF.